A single T cell receptor beta chain is shown here with its context. Method: immunoSEQ multiplex PCR; TCRdb's copy keeps in-frame clones and lacks some. The repertoire holds fewer than 35,000 clones, with around 90% as singletons. Germline V lookup: CDR1 MNHNS, CDR2 SASEGT. This CDR3 is built from 15 residues. Trimming removed 5 bases from V and 0 bases from J, with 12 bases in between. The data originate from a study of T cell changes during pregnancy in multiple sclerosis. Sequenced material: CD4+ T cells from peripheral blood mononuclear cells, taken in the third trimester of pregnancy. This receptor was obtained from a female donor in good health, enrolled as a control in a pregnancy study. The V call is TRBV6-1, the J call TRBJ2-3; no clear D gene. The CDR3 region has the DNA TGTGCCAGCAGTTCTCCGTCGTCTAGCACAGATACGCAGTATTTT. This sequence encodes CASSSPSSSTDTQYF.